A selection of T cell receptor beta chains follows, all from one sample in a study of blood T cells in healthy people across ages. TCRdb reprocessed the 5' RACE reads with MiXCR, giving one entry per CDR3 protein. Of roughly 680,000 distinct CDR3 sequences detected, over 40% appear once; the ten largest clones hold roughly 13%. Sequenced: blood. The origin of the receptors is a woman of 80 years or more in good health. The conserved cysteine and the conserved F or W are not part of the CDR3 here.

v_gene,j_gene,CDR3aa
TRBV7-6,TRBJ1-1,ASSLAPGNTEAF
TRBV2,TRBJ2-7,ASGYRGTRDYEQY
TRBV3-1,TRBJ2-7,ASSQEGGGAGREQY
TRBV7-2,TRBJ2-5,ASSSRQGSQETQY
TRBV6-6,NA,ASSYSTQGIHNEQY
TRBV25-1,TRBJ2-7,ASSIQGRSYEQY
TRBV25-1,TRBJ1-1,TSGAGNTEAF
TRBV7-2,TRBJ2-6,ASCRTSGANVLT
TRBV29-1,TRBJ1-4,SVEDRGKLF
TRBV12-3/TRBV12-4,TRBJ2-1,ASSWTSGGGNEQF
TRBV3-1,TRBJ2-1,ASSQLGSGRPSNEQF
TRBV12-3/TRBV12-4,TRBJ2-1,ASSLSRDLNNEQF
TRBV6-1,TRBJ2-1,ASRKNILREWDNEQF
TRBV7-6,TRBJ2-7,ASSQTVLYEQY
TRBV29-1,TRBJ1-1,SGKQGFYPEAF
TRBV27,TRBJ2-7,ASSVGRAYEQY
TRBV20-1,TRBJ2-3,SARPPGLLLTDTQY
TRBV6-2/TRBV6-3,TRBJ2-7,ASQTSGRYEQY
TRBV12-3/TRBV12-4,TRBJ1-5,ASSFRAGGFGDQPQH
TRBV7-2,TRBJ1-2,ASSDTGHGYT
TRBV18,TRBJ2-5,ASSPSQATQY
TRBV20-1,TRBJ2-3,SARGSVGAGTDTQY
TRBV6-5,TRBJ2-7,ASSYWPSSYEQY
TRBV12-3/TRBV12-4,TRBJ2-2,ASSPTDQGTGELF
TRBV5-5,TRBJ2-3,ASRSGLADSTDTQY
TRBV7-8,NA,ASSFNRVVYNEQY
TRBV6-6,NA,ASSPRNLDIQY
TRBV12-3/TRBV12-4,TRBJ1-4,ASRITGGGEKLF
TRBV6-5,TRBJ2-3,ASTPMSPSVDTQY
TRBV4-1,TRBJ1-4,ASSQARTRVMGEKLF
TRBV9,TRBJ2-7,ASSVGQDAYEQY
TRBV2,TRBJ2-2,ASLGGNTGELF